Below are 21 T cell receptor beta chains sequenced from a single sample in a study of blood T cell repertoires in COVID-19. Some clones are missing from TCRdb's copy, which holds only in-frame ones; the method was immunoSEQ multiplex PCR. The sample records nearly 250,000 clones, approximately 85% being singletons. The sample consisted of PBMCs or T cells enriched from blood (not recorded which). Receptor source: a woman in her forties or fifties who had recovered from COVID-19.

The chain uses TRBV7-8 and TRBJ1-2, with 7 bases that match TRBD1. The CDR3 is 12 amino acids. CDR1 is SGHVS and CDR2 is FQNEAQ in the germline V gene. With 5 bases clipped from V and 6 bases from J, the junction kept 3 bases outside the gene matches. CDR3 amino acids: CASSRGQDGYTF. CDR3 in DNA: TGTGCCAGCAGCCGCGGACAGGATGGCTACACCTTC. Combining the CDR3 with reference TRBV7-8 and TRBJ1-2 gives the whole variable domain GAGVSQSPRYKVAKRGQDVALRCDPISGHVSLFWYQQALGQGPEFLTYFQNEAQLDKSGLPSDRFFAERPEGSVSTLKIQRTQQEDSAVYLCASSRGQDGYTFGSGTRLTVV.

V is TRBV19 and J is TRBJ1-6, with D hard to call. Trimming took off 1 base at V and 10 bases at J, with 23 bases between the two ends. This CDR3 contains 18 residues. Germline CDR1 reads LNHDA; CDR2 reads SQIVND (reference sequence). The chain's CDR3 is CASSIGQRYRSDGSPLHF. The CDR3 nucleotides read TGTGCCAGTAGTATAGGCCAGAGGTACCGATCAGACGGCTCACCCCTCCACTTT.

The chain joins TRBV18 to TRBJ1-1; unclear D gene. CDR1 is KGHSH and CDR2 is LQKENI in the germline V gene. The length of the CDR3 is 12 residues. The ends were cut back, 7 bases at V and 8 bases at J, with 14 bases in the middle. The CDR3 reads CASYLVESEAFF. DNA for the CDR3: TGTGCCAGCTACCTGGTCGAGTCGGAAGCTTTCTTT.

The CDR3 loop reads CASSPTGTSGQLQYF. The CDR3 DNA follows: TGTGCCAGCAGCCCCACCGGGACTAGCGGACAATTGCAGTACTTC. The chain couples TRBV7-3 to TRBJ2-5, with 11 bases aligning to TRBD2. From germline, CDR1 is SGHTA and CDR2 FQGTGA. The CDR3 spans 15 residues. Trimming at V came to 5 bases and at J to 11 bases, leaving 13 bases not matched to a gene.

This clone was seen a handful of times. This chain connects TRBV4-1 to TRBJ2-7; a weak D match, TRBD2 (6 bases). The V end was cut by 1 base, the J end by 3 bases, with 13 bases between. Germline-derived CDR1 and CDR2 are MGHRA and YSYEKL. There are 15 residues in the CDR3. CDR3 sequence reads: CASSQGGSGDYEQYF. The CDR3, as DNA: TGCGCCAGCAGCCAAGGGGGTAGCGGAGACTACGAGCAGTACTTC.

The V gene is TRBV27, the J gene TRBJ2-7, with TRBD1 as a possible D gene (6 bases). V lost 5 bases to trimming and J lost 2 bases, with 16 bases between them. The CDR3 consists of 15 residues. Germline CDR1 and CDR2: MNHEY and SMNVEV (reference sequence). Here the CDR3 DNA reads TGTGCCAGCAGTCTCAGGGCCCGGGACACCTACGAGCAGTACTTC. It yields the protein CASSLRARDTYEQYF.

J is TRBJ2-6 and V is TRBV4-1; D possibly corresponds to TRBD2 (5 bases). CDR1 MGHRA and CDR2 YSYEKL come from the germline V gene. Trimming shortened V by 4 bases and J by 1 base, and 17 bases separated the two germline ends. The CDR3 spans 18 residues. The CDR3: CASSPYGGRESGANVLTF. In nucleotides, the CDR3 is TGCGCCAGCAGCCCCTACGGCGGACGGGAATCTGGGGCCAACGTCCTGACTTTC.

The gene calls are TRBV15 and TRBJ2-7, with 8 bases aligning to TRBD1. Trimming removed 4 bases from V and 0 bases from J; junction bases left unmatched: 5. The CDR3 contains 15 residues. Germline loops: CDR1 LNHNV, CDR2 YYDKDF (reference sequence). For the CDR3, the DNA is TGTGCCACCAGCATAAACAGGGGGAGCTCCTACGAGCAGTACTTC. Residues: CATSINRGSSYEQYF. Complete variable domain (other parts from reference TRBV15 and TRBJ2-7): DAMVIQNPRYQVTQFGKPVTLSCSQTLNHNVMYWYQQKSSQAPKLLFHYYDKDFNNEADTPDNFQSRRPNTSFCFLDIRSPGLGDTAMYLCATSINRGSSYEQYFGPGTRLTVT.

The CDR3 DNA is TGTGCCACCCAGGGCGGGGTAGGCTATGGCTACACCTTC. Translation gives CATQGGVGYGYTF. This chain links TRBV6-5 with TRBJ1-2; D might be TRBD1 (5 bases). This CDR3 spans 13 amino acids. Germline V gene lookup returns CDR1 MNHEY and CDR2 SVGAGI. Trimming shortened V by 10 bases and J by 4 bases, and 16 bases separated the two germline ends.

This chain connects TRBV9 to TRBJ1-4, with 9 positions matching TRBD1. CDR3 size: 14 residues. V lost 3 bases and J lost 8; bases outside the gene matches: 5. Germline CDR1 is SGDLS and CDR2 is YYNGEE. The CDR3 protein is CASSADTGGEKLFF. The CDR3 DNA reads TGTGCCAGCAGCGCCGATACAGGGGGCGAAAAACTGTTTTTT.

This rearrangement joins TRBV27 to TRBJ1-5, with TRBD1 matching 9 bases. Looked up from germline, CDR1 is MNHEY and CDR2 is SMNVEV (reference sequence). V dropped 5 bases and J dropped 6; count of bases not matched to a gene: 11. This CDR3 spans 16 amino acids. The CDR3 sequence is CASSPTYRGRGQPQHF. In nucleotides, the CDR3 is TGTGCCAGCAGTCCCACCTACAGGGGGCGCGGTCAGCCCCAGCATTTT.

V gene TRBV30 combines with J gene TRBJ2-3; TRBD1 is a possible D gene (6 bases). Between the trimmed V and J ends, which lost 8 bases and 6 bases, there was a span of 24 bases. This CDR3 spans 15 amino acids. Germline V gene lookup returns CDR1 GTSNPN and CDR2 SVGIG (reference sequence). CDR3 protein: CAQTGLGAAADTQYF. CDR3 DNA sequence: TGTGCCCAGACCGGCTTGGGGGCGGCGGCGGATACGCAGTATTTT.

This chain joins TRBV30 and TRBJ1-6; 7 nucleotides agree with TRBD1. The CDR3 totals 17 residues. Germline V gives CDR1 GTSNPN, CDR2 SVGIG (reference sequence). The J segment lost 0 bases and the V segment lost 4 bases, leaving 9 bases of the junction unmatched. Here the CDR3 reads CAWTLTGASSYNSPLHF. CDR3 nucleotide sequence: TGTGCCTGGACCCTAACAGGGGCTAGCTCCTATAATTCACCCCTCCACTTT. The full variable domain, its missing parts supplied by reference TRBV30 and TRBJ1-6, is SQTIHQWPATLVQPVGSPLSLECTVEGTSNPNLYWYRQAAGRGLQLLFYSVGIGQISSEVPQNLSASRPQDRQFILSSKKLLLSDSGFYLCAWTLTGASSYNSPLHFGNGTRLTVT.

The count of this clone is one. V and J are TRBV28 and TRBJ2-2; 8 bases line up with TRBD2. CDR3 size: 15 residues. From germline, CDR1 is MDHEN and CDR2 SYDVKM. V lost 11 bases and J lost 5; bases outside the gene matches: 13. The CDR3 bases are TGTGCCTCAGAGCGCGGCGGGAGGAGGACCGGGGAGCTGTTTTTT. Encoded protein: CASERGGRRTGELFF.

The V and J genes are TRBV5-4 and TRBJ1-1; D possibly corresponds to TRBD1 (6 bases). This CDR3 contains 15 residues. CDR1 is SGHNT and CDR2 is YYREEE in the germline V gene (reference sequence). Trimming stripped 1 base from V and 4 bases from J, with 14 bases between. Here the CDR3 DNA reads TGTGCCAGCAGCTTGCAGGGGCGCTGGGGCACTGAAGCTTTCTTT. The encoded protein is CASSLQGRWGTEAFF.

Here the CDR3 DNA reads TGTGCCAGCAGCTTTAGCGGGAGTTACGAGCAGTACTTC. Translation gives CASSFSGSYEQYF. The J gene is TRBJ2-7, the V gene TRBV5-6; 9 nucleotides match TRBD2. The CDR3 spans 13 residues. Germline CDR1 and CDR2: SGHDT and YYEEEE. Trimming cost V 2 bases and J 4 bases; bases outside gene matches: 1.

This chain joins TRBV7-9 and TRBJ2-5, with a weak D call TRBD1 (6 bases). CDR1 SEHNR and CDR2 FQNEAQ come from the germline V gene (reference sequence). The CDR3 loop spans 14 amino acids. Trimming took off 1 base at V and 5 bases at J, with 11 bases between the two ends. The CDR3 sequence is CASSLGQGLETQYF. CDR3 DNA sequence: TGTGCCAGCAGCTTAGGCCAGGGGTTGGAGACCCAGTACTTC.

In nucleotides, the CDR3 is TGCGCCAGCATTCCCCCCGGGACACAAAACACCATATATTTT. Encoded protein: CASIPPGTQNTIYF. This sequence joins TRBV10-2 and TRBJ1-3; a possible D gene is TRBD1 (6 bases). Germline values: CDR1 WSHSY, CDR2 SAAADI. The CDR3 contains 14 residues. V lost 7 bases, J lost 6 bases, and 16 bases lay in between.

The genes are TRBV5-5 and TRBJ1-5, with 7 positions matching TRBD1. Germline values: CDR1 SGHKS, CDR2 YYEKEE (reference sequence). The CDR3 is 19 amino acids. V lost 5 bases and J lost 0; bases outside the gene matches: 17. The CDR3 loop is CASSPGGTVEYYSNQPQHF. The DNA for the CDR3 is TGTGCCAGCAGTCCGGGCGGGACAGTGGAGTATTATAGCAATCAGCCCCAGCATTTT.

This clone was counted only a few times. This chain joins TRBV7-5 and TRBJ1-2. TRBV7-5 is a recognized pseudogene. This CDR3 has 16 amino acids. CDR3 sequence: CARSFRGGAGSYGYTF. The CDR3 DNA reads as TGTGCCAGAAGCTTCCGGGGCGGGGCAGGCAGCTATGGCTACACCTTC.

The V and J genes are TRBV12-3 or TRBV12-4 and TRBJ1-3; D call uncertain. The V end lost 10 bases, the J end lost 0 bases, and 10 bases lay between the germline ends. The CDR3 consists of 13 residues. CDR3 coding DNA: TGTGCCACCCTGGCCTTCTCTGGAAACACCATATATTTT. It translates to CATLAFSGNTIYF.